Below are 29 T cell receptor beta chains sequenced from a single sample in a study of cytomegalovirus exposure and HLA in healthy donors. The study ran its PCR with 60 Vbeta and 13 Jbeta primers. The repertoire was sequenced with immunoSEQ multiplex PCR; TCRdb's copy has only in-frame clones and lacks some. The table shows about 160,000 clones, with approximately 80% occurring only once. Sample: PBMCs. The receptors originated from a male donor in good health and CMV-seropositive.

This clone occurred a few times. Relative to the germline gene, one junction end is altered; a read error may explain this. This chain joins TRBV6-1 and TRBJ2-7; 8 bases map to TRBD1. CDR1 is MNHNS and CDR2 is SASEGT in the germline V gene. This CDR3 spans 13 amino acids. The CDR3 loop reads CAGRRQGTYEQYF. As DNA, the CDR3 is TGTGCCGGCAGGAGACAGGGGACTTACGAGCAGTACTTC.

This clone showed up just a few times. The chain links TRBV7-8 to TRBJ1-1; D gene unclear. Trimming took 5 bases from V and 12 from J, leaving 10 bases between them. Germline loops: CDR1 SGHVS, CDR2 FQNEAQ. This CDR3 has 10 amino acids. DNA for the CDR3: TGTGCCAGCAGCCCCGAGGTAACTTTCTTT. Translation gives CASSPEVTFF.

The CDR3 loop is CAWDSSYEQYF. The CDR3 DNA reads TGTGCCTGGGACAGTTCCTACGAGCAGTACTTC. The gene calls are TRBV30 and TRBJ2-7; D possibly corresponds to TRBD1 (5 bases). V was shortened by 5 bases and J by 1 base, with 6 bases between the two germline ends. Per the germline V gene, CDR1 is GTSNPN and CDR2 is SVGIG (reference sequence). The CDR3 spans 11 residues.

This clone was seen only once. DNA of the CDR3: TGTGCCAGCAGGGAGTCAGGGAGGGAAAAGCAGTTCTTC. Residues: CASRESGREKQFF. The chain combines TRBV27 with TRBJ2-1; 7 bases agree with TRBD2. This CDR3 is built from 13 residues. The V gene end was trimmed by 6 bases and the J gene end by 11 bases; junction bases not matched to a gene: 10. Germline CDR1 is MNHEY and CDR2 is SMNVEV (reference sequence).

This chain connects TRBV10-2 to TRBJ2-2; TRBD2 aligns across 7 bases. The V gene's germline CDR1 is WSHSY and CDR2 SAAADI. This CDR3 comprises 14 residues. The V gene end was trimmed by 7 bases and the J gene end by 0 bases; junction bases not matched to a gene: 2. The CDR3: CASKGLPNTGELFF. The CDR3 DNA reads TGCGCCAGCAAGGGACTACCGAACACCGGGGAGCTGTTTTTT.

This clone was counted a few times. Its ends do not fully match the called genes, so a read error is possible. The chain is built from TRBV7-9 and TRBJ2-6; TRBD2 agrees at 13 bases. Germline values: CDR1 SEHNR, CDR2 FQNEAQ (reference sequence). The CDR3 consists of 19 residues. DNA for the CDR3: TGTGCCAGCAGCTTGGGACTAGCGGGAATTAGCTCTGGGGCCAACGGCCTGACTTTC. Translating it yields CASSLGLAGISSGANGLTF.

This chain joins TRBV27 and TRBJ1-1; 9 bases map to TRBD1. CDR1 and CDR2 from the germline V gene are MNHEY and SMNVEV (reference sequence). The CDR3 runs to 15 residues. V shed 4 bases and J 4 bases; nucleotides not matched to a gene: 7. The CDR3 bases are TGTGCCAGCAGTTCGGGACAGGGAAGGGTCACTGAAGCTTTCTTT. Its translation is CASSSGQGRVTEAFF.

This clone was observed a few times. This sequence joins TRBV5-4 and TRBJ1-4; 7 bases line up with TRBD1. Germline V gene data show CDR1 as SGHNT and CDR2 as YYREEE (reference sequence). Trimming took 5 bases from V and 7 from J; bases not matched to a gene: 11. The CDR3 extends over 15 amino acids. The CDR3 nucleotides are TGTGCCAGCAGACCATTTACAGGGGTGGGTGAAAAACTGTTTTTT. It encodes CASRPFTGVGEKLFF.

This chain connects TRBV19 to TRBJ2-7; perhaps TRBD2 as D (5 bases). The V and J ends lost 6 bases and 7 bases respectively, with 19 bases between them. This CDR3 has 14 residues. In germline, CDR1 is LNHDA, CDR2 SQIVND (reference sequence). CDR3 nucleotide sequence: TGTGCCAGTAGCGAGCGTCGGGCCCGAGGGGAGCAGTACTTC. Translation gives CASSERRARGEQYF.

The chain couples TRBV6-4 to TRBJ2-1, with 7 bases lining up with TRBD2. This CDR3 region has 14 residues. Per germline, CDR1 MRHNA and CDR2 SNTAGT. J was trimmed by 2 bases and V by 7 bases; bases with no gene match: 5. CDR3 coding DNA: TGTGCCAGCAAACCCAGCGGGGCCTACAATGAGCAGTTCTTC. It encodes CASKPSGAYNEQFF.

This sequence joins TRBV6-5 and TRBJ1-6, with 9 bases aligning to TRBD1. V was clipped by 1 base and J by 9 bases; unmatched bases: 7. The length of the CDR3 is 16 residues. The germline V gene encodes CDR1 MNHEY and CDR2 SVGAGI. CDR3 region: CASSYYAGTGPSPLHF. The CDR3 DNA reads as TGTGCCAGCAGTTACTACGCCGGGACAGGGCCTTCACCCCTCCACTTT.

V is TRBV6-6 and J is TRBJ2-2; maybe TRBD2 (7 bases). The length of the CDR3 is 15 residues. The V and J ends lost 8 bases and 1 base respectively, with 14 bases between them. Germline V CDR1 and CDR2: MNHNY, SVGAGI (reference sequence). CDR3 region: CASLIGGENTGELFF. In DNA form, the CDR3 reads TGTGCCAGCCTTATAGGGGGGGAGAACACCGGGGAGCTGTTTTTT.

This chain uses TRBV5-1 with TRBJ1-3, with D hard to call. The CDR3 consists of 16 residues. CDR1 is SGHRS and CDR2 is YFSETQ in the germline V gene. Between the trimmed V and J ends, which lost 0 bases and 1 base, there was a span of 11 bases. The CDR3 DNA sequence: TGCGCCAGCAGCTTGGACGGGTCTCGGTCTGGAAACACCATATATTTT. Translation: CASSLDGSRSGNTIYF.

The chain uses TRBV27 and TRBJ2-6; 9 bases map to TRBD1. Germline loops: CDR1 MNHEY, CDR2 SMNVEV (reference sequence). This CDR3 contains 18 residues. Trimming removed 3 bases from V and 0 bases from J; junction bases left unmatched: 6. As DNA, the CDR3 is TGTGCCAGCAGTTTCCGAACAGGGGGCCGCTCTGGGGCCAACGTCCTGACTTTC. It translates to CASSFRTGGRSGANVLTF.

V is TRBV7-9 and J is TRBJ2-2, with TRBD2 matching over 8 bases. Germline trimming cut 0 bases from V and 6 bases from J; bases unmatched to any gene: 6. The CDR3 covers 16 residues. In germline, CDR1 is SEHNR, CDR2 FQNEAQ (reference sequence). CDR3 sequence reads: CASSLALAGSPGELFF. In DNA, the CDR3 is TGTGCCAGCAGCTTAGCTCTAGCGGGTTCCCCCGGGGAGCTGTTTTTT.

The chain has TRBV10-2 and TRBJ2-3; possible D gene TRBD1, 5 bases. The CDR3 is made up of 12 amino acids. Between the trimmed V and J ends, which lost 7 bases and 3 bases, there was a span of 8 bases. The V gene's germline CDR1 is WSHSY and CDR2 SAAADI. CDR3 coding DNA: TGCGCCAGCAAGGGGCCTACAGATACGCAGTATTTT. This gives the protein CASKGPTDTQYF.

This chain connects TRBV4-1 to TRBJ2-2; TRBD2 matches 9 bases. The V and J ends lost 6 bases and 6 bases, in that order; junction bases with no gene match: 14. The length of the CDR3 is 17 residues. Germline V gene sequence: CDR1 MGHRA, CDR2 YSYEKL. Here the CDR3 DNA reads TGCGCCAGCAGTCCAAGAGAGGGGCTAGCGGGGCCCGGGGAGCTGTTTTTT. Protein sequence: CASSPREGLAGPGELFF.

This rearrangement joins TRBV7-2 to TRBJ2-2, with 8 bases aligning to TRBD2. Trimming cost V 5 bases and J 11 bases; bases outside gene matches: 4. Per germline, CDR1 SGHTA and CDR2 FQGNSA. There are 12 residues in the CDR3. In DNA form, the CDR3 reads TGTGCCAGCAGCGTCGGGGGGGCCGAGCTGTTTTTT. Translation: CASSVGGAELFF.

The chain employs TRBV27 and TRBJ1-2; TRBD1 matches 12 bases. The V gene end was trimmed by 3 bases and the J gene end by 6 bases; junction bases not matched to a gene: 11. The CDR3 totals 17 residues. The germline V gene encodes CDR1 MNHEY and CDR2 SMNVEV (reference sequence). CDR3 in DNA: TGTGCCAGCAGTTTTGGCGGGACAGGGGGCAGACGAGATGGCTACACCTTC. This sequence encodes CASSFGGTGGRRDGYTF.

The CDR3: CASSQGLSGRASHNEQFF. In DNA form, the CDR3 reads TGCGCCAGCAGCCAAGGTCTTAGCGGGAGGGCCTCTCACAATGAGCAGTTCTTC. V gene TRBV4-1 combines with J gene TRBJ2-1, with 11 bases aligning to TRBD2. Germline assignment: CDR1 MGHRA and CDR2 YSYEKL. The trim removed 1 base at V and 5 bases at J, leaving 10 bases unmatched. The CDR3 is 18 residues long.

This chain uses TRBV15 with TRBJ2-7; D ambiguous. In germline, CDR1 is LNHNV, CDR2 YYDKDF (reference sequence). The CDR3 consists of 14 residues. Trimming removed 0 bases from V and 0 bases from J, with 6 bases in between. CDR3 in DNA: TGTGCCACCAGCAGAGATGATAGCTCCTACGAGCAGTACTTC. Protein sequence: CATSRDDSSYEQYF.

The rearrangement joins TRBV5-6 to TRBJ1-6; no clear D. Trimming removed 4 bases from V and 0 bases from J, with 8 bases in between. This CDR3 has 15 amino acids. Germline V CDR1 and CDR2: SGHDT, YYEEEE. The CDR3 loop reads CASSGWSSYNSPLHF. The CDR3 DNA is TGTGCCAGCAGCGGATGGAGCTCCTATAATTCACCCCTCCACTTT. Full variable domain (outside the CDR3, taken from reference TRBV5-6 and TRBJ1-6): DAGVTQSPTHLIKTRGQQVTLRCSPKSGHDTVSWYQQALGQGPQFIFQYYEEEERQRGNFPDRFSGHQFPNYSSELNVNALLLGDSALYLCASSGWSSYNSPLHFGNGTRLTVT.

The CDR3 region has the DNA TGCGCCAGCAGCTCAACCACAGGGCGCTACGAGCAGTACTTC. Its protein is CASSSTTGRYEQYF. The chain couples TRBV5-1 to TRBJ2-7, with D possibly being TRBD1 (6 bases). Germline loops: CDR1 SGHRS, CDR2 YFSETQ. The germline V and J ends were trimmed by 3 bases and 3 bases, with 13 bases remaining between them. This CDR3 is built from 14 residues.

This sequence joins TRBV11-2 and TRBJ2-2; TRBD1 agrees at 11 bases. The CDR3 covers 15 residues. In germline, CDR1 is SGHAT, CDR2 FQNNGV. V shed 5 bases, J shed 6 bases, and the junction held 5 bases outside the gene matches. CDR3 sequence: CASSLGQGGAGELFF. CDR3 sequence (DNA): TGTGCCAGCAGCCTGGGACAGGGGGGGGCCGGGGAGCTGTTTTTT.

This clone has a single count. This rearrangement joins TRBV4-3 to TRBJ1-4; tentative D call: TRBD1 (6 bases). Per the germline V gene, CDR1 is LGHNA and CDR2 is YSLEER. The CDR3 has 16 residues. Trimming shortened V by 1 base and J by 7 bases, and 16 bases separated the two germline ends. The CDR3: CASSQGVAGVTEKLFF. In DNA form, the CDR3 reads TGCGCCAGCAGCCAAGGGGTGGCAGGGGTGACTGAAAAACTGTTTTTT.

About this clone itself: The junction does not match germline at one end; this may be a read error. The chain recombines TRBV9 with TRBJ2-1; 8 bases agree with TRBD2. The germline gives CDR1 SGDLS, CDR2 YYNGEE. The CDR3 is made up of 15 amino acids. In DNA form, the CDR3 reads TGTGCCAGCAGCGTAGGCGGGGGGTCCTCCAATGAGCAGTTCTTC. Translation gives CASSVGGGSSNEQFF.

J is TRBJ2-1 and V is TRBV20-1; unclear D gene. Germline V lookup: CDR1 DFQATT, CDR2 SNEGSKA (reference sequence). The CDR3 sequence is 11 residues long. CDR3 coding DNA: TGCAGAGTTTTGTGGATGGGCAGAGATTTCTTC. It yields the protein CRVLWMGRDFF.

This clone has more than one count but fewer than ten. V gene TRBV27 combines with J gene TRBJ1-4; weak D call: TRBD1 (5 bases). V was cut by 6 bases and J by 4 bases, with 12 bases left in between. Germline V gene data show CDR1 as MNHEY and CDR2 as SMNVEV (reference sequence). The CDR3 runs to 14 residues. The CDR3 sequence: CASSPREGNEKLFF. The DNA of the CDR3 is TGTGCCAGCAGCCCCAGGGAGGGTAATGAAAAACTGTTTTTT.

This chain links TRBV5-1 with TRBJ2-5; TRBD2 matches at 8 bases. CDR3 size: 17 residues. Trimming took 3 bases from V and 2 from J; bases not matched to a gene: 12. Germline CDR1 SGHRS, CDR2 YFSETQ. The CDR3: CASSSGAGRAGQETQYF. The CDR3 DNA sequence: TGCGCCAGCAGCTCGGGGGCCGGGAGGGCCGGGCAAGAGACCCAGTACTTC.